The clone carrying this T cell receptor beta chain appeared many times. The antigen is not known. Germline V gene sequence: CDR1 KGHSH, CDR2 LQKENI. V shed 6 bases, J shed 5 bases, and the junction held 10 bases outside the gene matches. The CDR3 sequence is 14 residues long. These data are taken from a study of T cell repertoires in cytomegalovirus infection. Study-wide results and limits: People with CMV and the relevant HLA were identified by cumulative public TCR beta family frequency. Predominance within the ex vivo response was attributable to HLA-C-restricted CMV-specific TCR beta clonotypes.

A single record per CDR3 protein comes from TCRdb applying MiXCR to the reads. The top ten hold about 14% of the sample, which has roughly 280,000 distinct CDR3 sequences, around 8.7% seen once. The TCR was taken from a human donor in good health (CMV status not recorded). Some clones in this sample may be carry-over from other donors' samples. Sequencing input: PBMCs. This sequence joins TRBV18 and TRBJ2-7; 7 positions match TRBD2. This chain's CDR3 is CASSPGGGVNEQYF. The CDR3 coding sequence is TGTGCCAGCTCCCCGGGAGGAGGGGTAAACGAGCAGTACTTC.